One sample yielded the 32 T cell receptor beta chains listed below, sequenced in a study of T cell repertoires in cytomegalovirus infection. TCRdb called the reads again in MiXCR, with one record for every CDR3 protein. The sample shows about 740,000 distinct CDR3 sequences, 35% to 40% of them seen only once. Sequencing was carried out using PBMCs. These receptors originate from a human donor in good health (CMV status not recorded). Some clones in this sample may be carry-over from other donors' samples.

The chain carries TRBV28 and TRBJ1-4, with TRBD1 matching over 8 bases. CDR3 size: 14 residues. Germline CDR1 and CDR2: MDHEN and SYDVKM. V was clipped by 10 bases and J by 8 bases; unmatched bases: 12. The CDR3 reads CATLYQGAGEKLFF. CDR3 nucleotides: TGTGCCACCTTGTACCAGGGGGCGGGAGAAAAACTGTTTTTT.

This sequence joins TRBV7-2 and TRBJ2-1; no clear D. The ends were cut back, 5 bases at V and 6 bases at J, with 14 bases in the middle. Germline assignment: CDR1 SGHTA and CDR2 FQGNSA. The length of the CDR3 is 14 residues. CDR3: CASSPKATPNEQFF. CDR3 coding DNA: TGTGCCAGCAGCCCCAAGGCGACGCCCAATGAGCAGTTCTTC.

V and J are TRBV27 and TRBJ1-2, with 12 bases matching TRBD1. The CDR3 consists of 16 residues. V trimming: 6 bases; J trimming: 7 bases; junction bases outside the gene matches: 12. The germline gives CDR1 MNHEY, CDR2 SMNVEV (reference sequence). CDR3 in amino acids: CASSLTGTGGPSGYTF. CDR3 nucleotide sequence: TGTGCCAGCAGCTTAACCGGGACAGGGGGCCCCTCTGGCTACACCTTC.

The chain employs TRBV7-9 and TRBJ2-7; 10 bases match TRBD2. The CDR3 consists of 16 residues. With 4 bases clipped from V and 2 bases from J, the junction kept 8 bases outside the gene matches. Looked up from germline, CDR1 is SEHNR and CDR2 is FQNEAQ (reference sequence). CDR3 nucleotide sequence: TGTGCCAGCAGCTCGGAACGTCTAGCGGGGGCCTACGAGCAGTACTTC. This codes for CASSSERLAGAYEQYF. Filled out from reference TRBV7-9 and TRBJ2-7, the complete variable domain reads DTGVSQNPRHKITKRGQNVTFRCDPISEHNRLYWYRQTLGQGPEFLTYFQNEAQLEKSRLLSDRFSAERPKGSFSTLEIQRTEQGDSAMYLCASSSERLAGAYEQYFGPGTRLTVT.

The chain is built from TRBV5-6 and TRBJ2-7; TRBD1 agrees at 7 bases. The CDR3 totals 15 residues. Germline V gives CDR1 SGHDT, CDR2 YYEEEE. The V and J ends lost 7 bases and 1 base, in that order; junction bases with no gene match: 11. CDR3 sequence: CASRWTGRTSYEQYF. The CDR3, as DNA: TGTGCCAGCCGTTGGACAGGCCGCACATCCTACGAGCAGTACTTC.

The chain links TRBV6-8 to TRBJ1-5, with TRBD1 identical over 7 bases. CDR1 is MNHGY, CDR2 SAAAGT, per germline. V lost 5 bases to trimming and J lost 6 bases; unmatched junction nucleotides: 7. This CDR3 is built from 14 residues. The CDR3 here is CASSPDRVGQPQHF. CDR3 DNA: TGTGCCAGCAGTCCCGACAGGGTGGGTCAGCCCCAGCATTTT.

The chain employs TRBV7-9 and TRBJ2-5, with D perhaps being TRBD1 or TRBD2 (5 bases each). The V end lost 3 bases, the J end lost 4 bases, and 12 bases lay between the germline ends. The CDR3 extends over 14 amino acids. Germline V gene lookup returns CDR1 SEHNR and CDR2 FQNEAQ (reference sequence). The CDR3 sequence is CASSLGPGRETQYF. As DNA, the CDR3 is TGTGCCAGCAGCTTGGGACCGGGACGAGAGACCCAGTACTTC.

This clonotype turned up a few times. This chain joins TRBV7-9 and TRBJ2-3; unclear D gene. Germline lookup yields CDR1 SEHNR and CDR2 FQNEAQ (reference sequence). Trimming cost V 2 bases and J 2 bases, with 5 bases left between them. The CDR3 extends over 13 amino acids. The CDR3: CASSLLVTDTQYF. Here the CDR3 DNA reads TGTGCCAGCAGCTTACTAGTCACAGATACGCAGTATTTT.

The rearrangement uses TRBV5-6 and TRBJ1-5; TRBD1 aligns across 7 bases. The CDR3 sequence is 13 residues long. V was clipped by 4 bases and J by 7 bases; unmatched bases: 5. Germline V gene sequence: CDR1 SGHDT, CDR2 YYEEEE. CDR3 in DNA: TGTGCCAGCAGCAACCAGGGGGGCCAGCCCCAGCATTTT. The encoded protein is CASSNQGGQPQHF.

With respect to this clonotype: Germline is not matched at one junction end, which may reflect a read error. In nucleotides, the CDR3 is TGTGCCCGCAGTCTGGGACAGGGCAATGAGCAGTTCTTC. This gives the protein CARSLGQGNEQFF. This chain uses TRBV6-2 or TRBV6-3 with TRBJ2-1, with 9 nucleotides matching TRBD1. Germline V lookup: CDR1 MNHEY, CDR2 SVGEGT. This CDR3 region has 13 residues.

This clonotype was seen only a few times. V is TRBV12-3 or TRBV12-4 and J is TRBJ1-3; D is ambiguous. The V end lost 5 bases, the J end lost 0 bases, and 8 bases lay between the germline ends. The length of the CDR3 is 14 residues. The chain's CDR3 is CASSGYTSGNTIYF. The CDR3 DNA reads as TGTGCCAGCAGTGGATATACCTCTGGAAACACCATATATTTT.

This clonotype has a handful of counts. The V gene is TRBV2, the J gene TRBJ1-5, with 9 positions matching TRBD1. Germline values: CDR1 SNHLY, CDR2 FYNNEI. V shed 9 bases and J 5 bases; nucleotides not matched to a gene: 5. This CDR3 has 13 amino acids. The CDR3 loop reads CARGTGRDQPQHF. CDR3 nucleotides: TGTGCCAGAGGGACAGGGCGGGATCAGCCCCAGCATTTT.

Regarding this clonotype: This CDR3 fails to terminate in the conserved phenylalanine or tryptophan, so it likely reflects a read error. The chain is built from TRBV12-3 or TRBV12-4 and TRBJ2-3, with D possibly TRBD2 on 6 matching bases. CDR3 length equals 15 residues. V dropped 4 bases and J dropped 4 bases, with 15 bases sitting between them. In DNA form, the CDR3 reads TGTGCCAGCAGTTCCGGGACTGCCAAGGCAGATACGCAGTATTTG. Protein sequence: CASSSGTAKADTQYL.

For the CDR3, the DNA is TGTGCCAGCAGTTCTCGACAGGGGAAGGGAGATGGCTACACCTTC. Translating gives CASSSRQGKGDGYTF. The rearrangement joins TRBV12-3 or TRBV12-4 to TRBJ1-2; 8 positions agree with TRBD1. The CDR3 is 15 residues long. With 4 bases clipped from V and 6 bases from J, the junction kept 10 bases outside the gene matches.

This clonotype was counted a few times. The V and J genes are TRBV5-1 and TRBJ2-2, with 7 bases lining up with TRBD1. This CDR3 spans 15 amino acids. Germline CDR1 SGHRS, CDR2 YFSETQ. V lost 0 bases to trimming and J lost 7 bases; unmatched junction nucleotides: 6. The CDR3 region has the DNA TGCGCCAGCAGCTTGGCGACAGGGTTTGGCGGGGAGCTGTTTTTT. Residues: CASSLATGFGGELFF.

This clonotype was seen repeatedly, ten times or more. This rearrangement joins TRBV4-2 to TRBJ1-4, with D perhaps TRBD1 (5 bases). Trimming removed 4 bases at V and 5 bases at J, with 14 bases between. Germline V lookup: CDR1 LGHNA, CDR2 YNFKEQ. This CDR3 is built from 15 residues. In DNA form, the CDR3 reads TGTGCCAGCAGCCCGCGAACCGGGACCAATGAAAAACTGTTTTTT. Its protein product is CASSPRTGTNEKLFF.

This clonotype was counted only a few times. The CDR3 bases are TGTGCCAGCAGCTTAGTTTTCGGGCAACGGTCGAACACTGAAGCTTTCTTT. Translated, it gives CASSLVFGQRSNTEAFF. The chain couples TRBV7-8 to TRBJ1-1; no clear D. Germline V CDR1 and CDR2: SGHVS, FQNEAQ. The V end was cut by 1 base, the J end by 1 base, with 16 bases between. The CDR3 extends over 17 amino acids.

In its sample, this clonotype was seen a few times. The J gene is TRBJ1-5, the V gene TRBV10-3, with a possible D match to TRBD1 (6 bases). The CDR3 loop spans 14 amino acids. Germline CDR1 ENHRY, CDR2 SYGVKD. Trimming left V 6 bases short and J 5 bases short, with 14 bases between. CDR3: CAISADRLDQPQHF. In DNA, the CDR3 is TGTGCCATCAGCGCCGACAGGTTAGATCAGCCCCAGCATTTT.

The J gene is TRBJ1-5, the V gene TRBV19; no reliable D call. The CDR3 loop spans 12 amino acids. The V gene lost 3 bases and the J gene lost 3 bases, with 3 bases spanning the gap. Germline V gives CDR1 LNHDA, CDR2 SQIVND (reference sequence). CDR3 in DNA: TGTGCCAGTAGTATGGTCAATCAGCCCCAGCATTTT. Its protein is CASSMVNQPQHF.

In this sample, this clonotype turned up many times. The rearrangement uses TRBV7-6 and TRBJ2-7; 9 bases map to TRBD1. The V segment lost 4 bases and the J segment 6 bases; nucleotides outside the gene matches: 4. Per the germline V gene, CDR1 is SGHVS and CDR2 is FNYEAQ. This CDR3 contains 13 residues. CDR3 DNA: TGTGCCAGCAGCTCGCGGACAGGGGTCGAGCAGTACTTC. It translates to CASSSRTGVEQYF. The full variable domain, rest sourced from reference TRBV7-6 and TRBJ2-7, is GAGVSQSPRYKVTKRGQDVALRCDPISGHVSLYWYRQALGQGPEFLTYFNYEAQQDKSGLPNDRFSAERPEGSISTLTIQRTEQRDSAMYRCASSSRTGVEQYFGPGTRLTVT.

This clonotype was found a few times. The genes are TRBV4-1 and TRBJ1-2; 9 nucleotides match TRBD1. In germline, CDR1 is MGHRA, CDR2 YSYEKL. V shed 0 bases, J shed 4 bases, and the junction held 6 bases outside the gene matches. The CDR3 runs 16 residues. The CDR3 here is CASSQDSRTGVYGYTF. CDR3 coding DNA: TGCGCCAGCAGCCAAGATTCGCGGACAGGGGTCTATGGCTACACCTTC.

The chain employs TRBV6-6 and TRBJ2-1; TRBD2 aligns across 9 bases. This CDR3 is 16 amino acids long. After removal of 2 bases from V and 5 bases from J, the junction contained 7 bases not matched to a gene. Germline V gene lookup returns CDR1 MNHNY and CDR2 SVGAGI (reference sequence). The CDR3 here is CASSYAAGGPHNEQFF. The CDR3 DNA reads TGTGCCAGCAGTTACGCAGCGGGAGGCCCTCACAATGAGCAGTTCTTC.

The chain recombines TRBV15 with TRBJ2-7, with D uncertain. This CDR3 spans 11 amino acids. Germline V gene sequence: CDR1 LNHNV, CDR2 YYDKDF (reference sequence). Trimming stripped 4 bases from V and 7 bases from J, with 8 bases between. The CDR3 sequence is CATSIGGEQYF. Here the CDR3 DNA reads TGTGCCACCAGCATCGGTGGAGAGCAGTACTTC.

This clonotype was seen more than once but under ten times. The chain joins TRBV7-2 to TRBJ1-2; D is ambiguous. The CDR3 loop spans 17 amino acids. The V and J ends lost 5 bases and 2 bases respectively, with 21 bases between them. Germline-derived CDR1 and CDR2 are SGHTA and FQGNSA. This CDR3 is CASSRDATYAVNYGYTF. The DNA of the CDR3 is TGTGCCAGCAGCCGTGACGCGACCTACGCCGTAAACTATGGCTACACCTTC.

This clonotype turned up a few times. The chain employs TRBV29-1 and TRBJ2-1; D is perhaps TRBD2 (5 bases). The germline gives CDR1 SQVTM, CDR2 ANQGSEA. The CDR3 has 15 amino acids. V was trimmed by 6 bases and J by 0 bases, leaving 15 bases between them. The CDR3 reads CSVAALGISYNEQFF. In DNA, the CDR3 is TGCAGCGTCGCCGCACTAGGAATCTCCTACAATGAGCAGTTCTTC.

The rearrangement uses TRBV5-6 and TRBJ1-1; perhaps TRBD1 as D (5 bases). The CDR3 is 15 residues long. The germline gives CDR1 SGHDT, CDR2 YYEEEE. Trimming took 4 bases from V and 0 from J, leaving 13 bases between them. CDR3 sequence reads: CASSPSGGMNTEAFF. The CDR3 bases are TGTGCCAGCAGCCCCTCGGGGGGAATGAACACTGAAGCTTTCTTT.

The rearrangement joins TRBV7-2 to TRBJ2-7; 11 nucleotides line up with TRBD2. With V trimmed by 6 bases and J by 3 bases, 4 bases remained unmatched. There are 14 residues in the CDR3. Looked up from germline, CDR1 is SGHTA and CDR2 is FQGNSA. The DNA for the CDR3 is TGTGCCAGCAGTCCTAGCGGGAGGTTCTACGAGCAGTACTTC. Protein product: CASSPSGRFYEQYF.

This clonotype was seen many times. The chain employs TRBV7-2 and TRBJ2-1; possible D gene TRBD2, 5 bases. The CDR3 has 16 residues. Germline V gene lookup returns CDR1 SGHTA and CDR2 FQGNSA. V gave up 2 bases and J gave up 4 bases, with 15 bases separating them. The CDR3: CASSLPLGVGYNEQFF. The CDR3 DNA reads as TGTGCCAGCAGCTTACCCTTGGGAGTTGGGTACAATGAGCAGTTCTTC.

The chain employs TRBV2 and TRBJ1-2; D remains unclear. Germline V gene sequence: CDR1 SNHLY, CDR2 FYNNEI. The CDR3 extends over 12 amino acids. V was shortened by 4 bases and J by 7 bases, with 10 bases between the two germline ends. The CDR3 region is CASSGREGGYTF. Here the CDR3 DNA reads TGTGCCAGCAGTGGACGTGAAGGTGGCTACACCTTC. The full variable domain, in which reference TRBV2 and TRBJ1-2 provide the parts outside the CDR3, is EPEVTQTPSHQVTQMGQEVILRCVPISNHLYFYWYRQILGQKVEFLVSFYNNEISEKSEIFDDQFSVERPDGSNFTLKIRSTKLEDSAMYFCASSGREGGYTFGSGTRLTVV.

The CDR3 bases are TGTGCCAGCAACCATGCTGCCTACAATGAGCAGTTCTTC. Translated, it gives CASNHAAYNEQFF. The V gene is TRBV28, the J gene TRBJ2-1; D uncertain. From germline, CDR1 is MDHEN and CDR2 SYDVKM. The CDR3 sequence is 13 residues long. Trimming cost V 7 bases and J 2 bases, with 9 bases left between them.

The chain couples TRBV6-1 to TRBJ2-7, with 7 bases aligning to TRBD2. V trimming: 0 bases; J trimming: 2 bases; junction bases outside the gene matches: 4. Germline CDR1 is MNHNS and CDR2 is SASEGT. The CDR3 runs to 15 residues. The CDR3 DNA follows: TGTGCCAGCAGTGAAGCTGGGGGGGGGACCTACGAGCAGTACTTC. Translation gives CASSEAGGGTYEQYF.

This clonotype was counted ten times or more. This chain joins TRBV6-1 and TRBJ1-6; TRBD1 might be the D (5 bases). V was cut by 1 base and J by 7 bases, with 11 bases left in between. CDR1 is MNHNS, CDR2 SASEGT, per germline. The CDR3 totals 15 residues. In DNA, the CDR3 is TGTGCCAGCAGTGAAGGTCGCAGGGTGAATTCACCCCTCCACTTT. Its translation: CASSEGRRVNSPLHF.